One sample yielded the 32 T cell receptor beta chains listed below, sequenced in a study of T cell repertoires in cytomegalovirus infection. TCRdb independently ran MiXCR on the reads; one entry per CDR3 protein. In the table there are 650,000 to 850,000 distinct CDR3 sequences, almost 30% of which are singletons. These receptors have no identified antigens. Sequencing used cultured CD8+ T cells from PBMCs, obtained from culture after CMV antigen stimulation. These receptors all stem from a human donor in good health (CMV status not recorded). Some clones in this sample may be carry-over from other donors' samples.

CDR3 protein: CASSGDETGGETQYF. Here the CDR3 DNA reads TGTGCCAGCAGCGGGGATGAGACAGGGGGCGAGACCCAGTACTTC. This rearrangement joins TRBV12-3 or TRBV12-4 to TRBJ2-5, with 10 positions matching TRBD1. V shed 6 bases and J 5 bases; nucleotides not matched to a gene: 9. This CDR3 spans 15 amino acids.

This clonotype was observed a handful of times. V gene TRBV6-2 or TRBV6-3 combines with J gene TRBJ2-1; D is unclear. Germline values: CDR1 MNHEY, CDR2 SVGEGT. V was trimmed by 6 bases and J by 5 bases, leaving 11 bases between them. The length of the CDR3 is 13 residues. The DNA for the CDR3 is TGTGCCAGCAGAGGAACAGAGCACAATGAGCAGTTCTTC. Amino acids: CASRGTEHNEQFF.

This clonotype was seen many times. The rearrangement uses TRBV7-9 and TRBJ1-1; D is perhaps TRBD1 (5 bases). The V end was cut by 0 bases, the J end by 6 bases, with 5 bases between. The CDR3 consists of 12 residues. Germline values: CDR1 SEHNR, CDR2 FQNEAQ (reference sequence). The CDR3 DNA is TGTGCCAGCAGCTTAGCAGGGGCTGAAGCTTTCTTT. This sequence encodes CASSLAGAEAFF.

J is TRBJ2-1 and V is TRBV4-1; D might be TRBD1 (6 bases). Germline V gene sequence: CDR1 MGHRA, CDR2 YSYEKL. V dropped 4 bases and J dropped 5 bases, with 12 bases sitting between them. The CDR3 consists of 14 residues. The CDR3 sequence: CASSRSDRDNEQFF. CDR3 DNA: TGCGCCAGCAGCCGGTCGGACAGAGACAATGAGCAGTTCTTC.

This clonotype was seen a handful of times. The chain employs TRBV4-1 and TRBJ1-1; tentative D call: TRBD1 (5 bases). Germline V gives CDR1 MGHRA, CDR2 YSYEKL. The V end lost 2 bases, the J end lost 4 bases, and 14 bases lay between the germline ends. The CDR3 is made up of 15 amino acids. CDR3 region: CASSQSLGVSTEAFF. In nucleotides, the CDR3 is TGCGCCAGCAGCCAATCCTTAGGGGTGTCCACTGAAGCTTTCTTT.

This clonotype has a count of ten or more. V and J are TRBV4-1 and TRBJ1-3, with no clear D. This CDR3 region has 15 residues. The ends were cut back, 6 bases at V and 4 bases at J, with 16 bases in the middle. Germline lookup yields CDR1 MGHRA and CDR2 YSYEKL. The CDR3 loop is CASSPTSQYGNTIYF. The CDR3 nucleotides are TGCGCCAGCAGTCCCACCAGCCAGTACGGAAACACCATATATTTT.

The chain employs TRBV14 and TRBJ2-5, with 9 bases fitting TRBD2. Germline V gives CDR1 SGHDN, CDR2 FVKESK. The CDR3 covers 14 residues. V shed 4 bases, J shed 4 bases, and the junction held 4 bases outside the gene matches. CDR3 sequence: CASSPGLARETQYF. CDR3 nucleotides: TGTGCCAGCAGCCCGGGACTAGCTCGAGAGACCCAGTACTTC.

This clonotype was counted between two and nine times. The V gene is TRBV7-9, the J gene TRBJ2-1; TRBD1 matches 7 bases. CDR1 is SEHNR, CDR2 FQNEAQ, per germline (reference sequence). The V and J ends lost 1 base and 5 bases, in that order; junction bases with no gene match: 5. The CDR3 totals 15 residues. For the CDR3, the DNA is TGTGCCAGCAGCTTAGAGGGCAGGGGGAACAATGAGCAGTTCTTC. It is translated as CASSLEGRGNNEQFF.

The chain joins TRBV7-3 to TRBJ1-5; 7 bases fit TRBD1. The germline V gene has CDR1 SGHTA and CDR2 FQGTGA. This CDR3 has 14 amino acids. The V gene end was trimmed by 5 bases and the J gene end by 5 bases; junction bases not matched to a gene: 6. The CDR3 DNA reads TGTGCCAGCAGCCCCGGCAGGGGGGATCAGCCCCAGCATTTT. Its translation: CASSPGRGDQPQHF.

CDR3: CASSLGGRSSYNEQFF. The CDR3 DNA sequence: TGTGCCAGCAGCTTAGGAGGCAGGAGCTCCTACAATGAGCAGTTCTTC. The rearrangement links TRBV7-8 to TRBJ2-1; D remains ambiguous. The CDR3 is 16 residues long. The V end lost 1 base, the J end lost 0 bases, and 10 bases lay between the germline ends. Germline V CDR1 and CDR2: SGHVS, FQNEAQ.

This sequence joins TRBV7-2 and TRBJ2-3; D unresolved. The CDR3 has 15 amino acids. Germline V gene lookup returns CDR1 SGHTA and CDR2 FQGNSA. The V end was cut by 5 bases, the J end by 1 base, with 13 bases between. CDR3 sequence: CASSHYLERTDTQYF. CDR3 sequence (DNA): TGTGCCAGCAGCCACTACTTGGAGCGCACAGATACGCAGTATTTT.

This clonotype was seen at least ten times. This chain uses TRBV4-1 with TRBJ2-6, with no clear D. Trimming left V 5 bases short and J 0 bases short, with 5 bases between. CDR1 and CDR2 (germline): MGHRA, YSYEKL. The CDR3 sequence is 14 residues long. This CDR3 reads CASSLNSGANVLTF. The CDR3 DNA reads as TGCGCCAGCAGCTTAAACTCTGGGGCCAACGTCCTGACTTTC.

This sequence joins TRBV19 and TRBJ2-2, with D uncertain. CDR1 is LNHDA and CDR2 is SQIVND in the germline V gene (reference sequence). V was clipped by 6 bases and J by 12 bases, with 20 bases between them. This CDR3 spans 14 amino acids. CDR3 in amino acids: CASRTEMGPWKLFF. In DNA, the CDR3 is TGTGCCAGTAGAACAGAAATGGGCCCATGGAAGCTGTTTTTT.

This sequence joins TRBV7-9 and TRBJ1-2; no clear D. Germline CDR1 SEHNR, CDR2 FQNEAQ (reference sequence). The CDR3 has 13 residues. Trimming took 1 base from V and 7 from J, leaving 10 bases between them. CDR3 coding DNA: TGTGCCAGCAGCTTAGGCCTTCTCCTTGGCTACACCTTC. Amino acid sequence: CASSLGLLLGYTF.

J is TRBJ2-1 and V is TRBV5-4; D gene unclear. V was clipped by 1 base and J by 8 bases, with 7 bases between them. The CDR3 is made up of 12 amino acids. Germline V lookup: CDR1 SGHNT, CDR2 YYREEE (reference sequence). CDR3 sequence: CASSLLSYEQFF. The CDR3 DNA is TGTGCCAGCAGCTTGCTATCGTATGAGCAGTTCTTC. Full variable domain (rest looked up from reference TRBV5-4 and TRBJ2-1): ETGVTQSPTHLIKTRGQQVTLRCSSQSGHNTVSWYQQALGQGPQFIFQYYREEENGRGNFPPRFSGLQFPNYSSELNVNALELDDSALYLCASSLLSYEQFFGPGTRLTVL.

The V and J genes are TRBV2 and TRBJ1-1, with a possible D match to TRBD1 (6 bases). The V end was cut by 9 bases, the J end by 10 bases, with 15 bases between. The V gene's germline CDR1 is SNHLY and CDR2 FYNNEI. This CDR3 is 11 amino acids long. CDR3 region: CARTGASGAFF. The CDR3 nucleotides are TGTGCCAGAACGGGGGCTTCTGGAGCTTTCTTT.

The V and J genes are TRBV14 and TRBJ2-1; 7 bases align to TRBD1. Trimming at V came to 3 bases and at J to 0 bases, leaving 2 bases not matched to a gene. Germline assignment: CDR1 SGHDN and CDR2 FVKESK. The CDR3 runs 15 residues. CDR3 in amino acids: CASSHPGGSYNEQFF. The CDR3 DNA follows: TGTGCCAGCAGCCACCCAGGGGGCTCCTACAATGAGCAGTTCTTC.

This clonotype came up once. It is likely a read error, because the conserved phenylalanine at the end of the CDR3 is missing. The rearrangement uses TRBV4-1 and TRBJ1-2, with D tentatively TRBD1 (5 bases). The CDR3 runs to 16 residues. V was pared by 0 bases and J by 2 bases, with 13 bases between. Germline V gives CDR1 MGHRA, CDR2 YSYEKL. The CDR3 DNA sequence: TGCGCCAGCAGCCAAGAAGAATTGACAGAGAACTATGGCTACACCTTA. Protein: CASSQEELTENYGYTL.

This chain connects TRBV4-1 to TRBJ2-7; D ambiguous. Between the trimmed V and J ends, which lost 3 bases and 5 bases, there was a span of 8 bases. CDR1 is MGHRA and CDR2 is YSYEKL in the germline V gene. CDR3 size: 12 residues. This CDR3 is CASSHVWNEQYF. The CDR3 coding sequence is TGCGCCAGCAGCCACGTCTGGAACGAGCAGTACTTC.

This chain joins TRBV4-1 and TRBJ2-3, with 8 bases matching TRBD1. The CDR3 contains 20 residues. J lost 0 bases, V lost 4 bases, and 18 bases had no gene match. Germline V gene sequence: CDR1 MGHRA, CDR2 YSYEKL. The CDR3: CASSPPTVQTGESSTDTQYF. DNA of the CDR3: TGCGCCAGCAGCCCACCTACGGTACAGACAGGGGAGTCTAGCACAGATACGCAGTATTTT.

This clonotype was counted a single time. The chain combines TRBV7-8 with TRBJ1-1, with unresolved D. With 1 base removed from V and 4 bases from J, the gap between germline ends came to 10 bases. The CDR3 covers 14 residues. Germline CDR1 is SGHVS and CDR2 is FQNEAQ. This chain's CDR3 is CASSLGTAVTEAFF. The CDR3 nucleotides read TGTGCCAGCAGCTTAGGTACTGCAGTCACTGAAGCTTTCTTT.

This clonotype has only a few counts. This sequence joins TRBV7-9 and TRBJ2-1, with TRBD1 identical over 7 bases. V shed 4 bases, J shed 0 bases, and the junction held 15 bases outside the gene matches. CDR1 is SEHNR and CDR2 is FQNEAQ in the germline V gene (reference sequence). CDR3 length: 19 residues. CDR3 DNA: TGTGCCAGCAGCTCGACCAACCCAGGGGGTAGAAGCTCCTACAATGAGCAGTTCTTC. Its protein is CASSSTNPGGRSSYNEQFF. Based on the CDR3 plus reference TRBV7-9 and TRBJ2-1, the full variable domain is DTGVSQNPRHKITKRGQNVTFRCDPISEHNRLYWYRQTLGQGPEFLTYFQNEAQLEKSRLLSDRFSAERPKGSFSTLEIQRTEQGDSAMYLCASSSTNPGGRSSYNEQFFGPGTRLTVL.

This chain joins TRBV11-2 and TRBJ2-5; D call uncertain. V lost 5 bases and J lost 4, with 8 bases in between. The CDR3 is made up of 12 amino acids. Germline V gene data show CDR1 as SGHAT and CDR2 as FQNNGV. In DNA form, the CDR3 reads TGTGCCAGCAGCCAACGGGTAGAGACCCAGTACTTC. Translation: CASSQRVETQYF. Looking up the rest from reference TRBV11-2 and TRBJ2-5 gives the full variable domain: EAGVAQSPRYKIIEKRQSVAFWCNPISGHATLYWYQQILGQGPKLLIQFQNNGVVDDSQLPKDRFSAERLKGVDSTLKIQPAKLEDSAVYLCASSQRVETQYFGPGTRLLVL.

The chain is built from TRBV27 and TRBJ2-1; either TRBD1 or TRBD2 may supply D (5 bases each). CDR3 length: 14 amino acids. Trimming removed 7 bases at V and 9 bases at J, with 19 bases between. Germline lookup yields CDR1 MNHEY and CDR2 SMNVEV (reference sequence). Here the CDR3 reads CASTLGAGNREQFF. CDR3 in DNA: TGTGCCAGCACCCTCGGGGCAGGGAATCGTGAGCAGTTCTTC.

J is TRBJ2-7 and V is TRBV5-5; no clear D. Germline V gene data show CDR1 as SGHKS and CDR2 as YYEKEE (reference sequence). V lost 0 bases to trimming and J lost 2 bases, with 9 bases between them. CDR3 length: 14 residues. The CDR3 loop is CASSLVRLTYEQYV. DNA for the CDR3: TGTGCCAGCAGCTTGGTTCGGTTAACCTACGAGCAGTACGTC.

This clonotype turned up a few times. The V call is TRBV27, the J call TRBJ1-5, with 7 positions matching TRBD1. V lost 6 bases, J lost 1 base, and 3 bases stayed unmatched. Germline loops: CDR1 MNHEY, CDR2 SMNVEV (reference sequence). The CDR3 spans 14 residues. In DNA form, the CDR3 reads TGTGCCAGCAGCAGGGGGGTGAGCAATCAGCCCCAGCATTTT. Translation: CASSRGVSNQPQHF.

The rearrangement joins TRBV13 to TRBJ1-2; no reliable D call. CDR1 PRHDT and CDR2 FYEKMQ come from the germline V gene (reference sequence). There are 16 residues in the CDR3. Between the trimmed V and J ends, which lost 8 bases and 3 bases, there was a span of 22 bases. The CDR3 DNA reads TGTGCCAGCGCGGGTAGTATGGGCTCTCGTCACTATGGCTACACCTTC. Its protein is CASAGSMGSRHYGYTF.

The chain employs TRBV24-1 and TRBJ2-7, with 11 bases that match TRBD1. V lost 3 bases and J lost 2; bases outside the gene matches: 2. The CDR3 length is 15 residues. Germline CDR1 reads KGHDR; CDR2 reads SFDVKD. CDR3 in DNA: TGTGCCACCAGTGATGGACAGGGGGCCACCTACGAGCAGTACTTC. Its translation is CATSDGQGATYEQYF.

The chain has TRBV10-3 and TRBJ2-3; TRBD1 is a possible D gene (6 bases). TRBJ1-5 explains the end of the DNA better; the J call may be wrong. Germline V gene lookup returns CDR1 ENHRY and CDR2 SYGVKD. The CDR3 is made up of 18 amino acids. CDR3 sequence reads: CAISEKVAGGPFTDTQHF. The CDR3 nucleotides read TGTGCCATCAGTGAGAAGGTAGCGGGGGGGCCTTTCACAGATACGCAGCATTTT.

This clonotype appeared once. J is TRBJ2-7 and V is TRBV4-1; 10 nucleotides line up with TRBD1. V lost 3 bases and J lost 1; bases outside the gene matches: 3. From germline, CDR1 is MGHRA and CDR2 YSYEKL. CDR3 length: 15 amino acids. The CDR3 DNA reads as TGCGCCAGCAGCCATGGGGACAGGGGATCCTACGAGCAGTACTTC. Translating gives CASSHGDRGSYEQYF.

This clonotype was seen just once. The chain combines TRBV7-6 with TRBJ1-1, with D unclear. V was shortened by 2 bases and J by 1 base, with 11 bases between the two germline ends. The CDR3 totals 15 residues. Looked up from germline, CDR1 is SGHVS and CDR2 is FNYEAQ. The CDR3 bases are TGTGCCAGCAGCTTACTCAACACGCCGAACACTGAAGCTTTCTTT. This translates into CASSLLNTPNTEAFF.

The V call is TRBV6-5, the J call TRBJ2-1; a possible D gene is TRBD2 (5 bases). Trimming pared 5 bases from V and 0 bases from J, leaving 11 bases between. Germline V gives CDR1 MNHEY, CDR2 SVGAGI. The CDR3 consists of 15 residues. CDR3 loop: CASSRAVGSYNEQFF. In DNA, the CDR3 is TGTGCCAGCAGTAGAGCGGTCGGCTCCTACAATGAGCAGTTCTTC.